Below are 4 T cell receptor beta chains sequenced from a single sample in a study of blood T cell repertoires in COVID-19. TCRdb's copy holds only in-frame clones and misses some; the assay was immunoSEQ multiplex PCR. The sample yields roughly 300,000 clones, 90% seen once. Sequenced sample: peripheral blood. Receptor source: a woman younger than 45 with COVID-19, enrolled during active disease.

The J gene is TRBJ2-3, the V gene TRBV2, with 11 bases identical to TRBD2. With V trimmed by 7 bases and J by 3 bases, 6 bases remained unmatched. CDR3 length: 15 amino acids. Per germline, CDR1 SNHLY and CDR2 FYNNEI. CDR3: CASNSGRDLTDTQYF. The CDR3 bases are TGTGCCAGCAATAGCGGGAGGGACTTGACAGATACGCAGTATTTT.

A remark on this clone: Other DNA sequences in the same sample also yield this CDR3. The V call is TRBV6-5, the J call TRBJ1-5; D possibly corresponds to TRBD1 (6 bases). Trimming took off 0 bases at V and 6 bases at J, with 12 bases between the two ends. The CDR3 extends over 15 amino acids. Germline loops: CDR1 MNHEY, CDR2 SVGAGI. CDR3 in amino acids: CASSYSQGRGQPQHF. The CDR3 DNA is TGTGCCAGCAGTTACTCACAGGGAAGGGGTCAGCCCCAGCATTTT.

V usage is TRBV18 and J usage is TRBJ2-1; D is possibly TRBD1 (6 bases). Trimming took off 3 bases at V and 5 bases at J, with 17 bases between the two ends. The CDR3 is 16 residues long. Germline CDR1 and CDR2: KGHSH and LQKENI. As DNA, the CDR3 is TGTGCCAGCTCACCCCCCGGCAGGGGCAAAAACAATGAGCAGTTCTTC. Its translation is CASSPPGRGKNNEQFF.

The chain uses TRBV6-2 or TRBV6-3 and TRBJ1-3; D is ambiguous. The V end was cut by 7 bases, the J end by 4 bases, with 14 bases between. The CDR3 runs 14 residues. Germline V gives CDR1 MNHEY, CDR2 SVGEGT. The CDR3: CASIPYGGGNTIYF. For the CDR3, the DNA is TGTGCCAGCATCCCCTATGGAGGGGGAAACACCATATATTTT.